This record concerns one T cell receptor beta chain sequence. The antigen remains unidentified. The sample is drawn from a study of post-analysis software for immune sequencing data. Study results and limitations: For normalized Chao1 diversity, multiple sclerosis patients scored significantly lower than controls did. Same-batch samples co-clustered strongly by F measure. A handful of TRBV segments appeared more often in patients than in controls, and TRBV5-6, TRBV5-1 and TRBV20-1 were among these.

Tagging with unique molecular identifiers was a feature of the TCR beta cDNA libraries. TCRdb passed the PCR reads through MiXCR, listing each CDR3 protein once. The data hold about 460,000 distinct CDR3 sequences, with around 40% observed a single time. The CDR3 loop spans 14 amino acids. V lost 3 bases and J lost 7, with 16 bases in between. CDR1 and CDR2 (germline): DFQATT, SNEGSKA (reference sequence). This chain connects TRBV20-1 to TRBJ1-5; D gene ambiguous. The sequence derives from a girl between 5 and 17 years old with multiple sclerosis. Sequenced input: blood. CDR3 sequence: CSASSTTGYQPQHF. CDR3 in DNA: TGCAGTGCTAGCTCGACCACCGGCTACCAGCCCCAGCATTTT.